Listed below are T cell receptor beta chains from one sample, sequenced in a study of cytomegalovirus exposure and HLA in healthy donors. Sequencing used immunoSEQ multiplex PCR; TCRdb keeps in-frame clones, though not all of them. Of more than 150,000 clones listed, 75% to 85% were seen once; the top ten hold less than 2.5%. The material sequenced was PBMCs. The receptors come from a woman between 25 and 40 years old in good health and CMV-seropositive. Both conserved end residues are part of each CDR3. The D gene is left open where the match is weak. The size entry is marked missing in some rows and otherwise reads once, few, many or a size class.

abundance: .; v_gene: TRBV7-2; d_gene: TRBD2; j_gene: TRBJ2-3; CDR3aa: CASSSRTSGWGTQYF; CDR3nt: TGTGCCAGCAGCTCCAGGACTAGCGGGTGGGGGACGCAGTATTTT
abundance: .; v_gene: TRBV10-1; d_gene: TRBD1; j_gene: TRBJ1-2; CDR3aa: CASSSGQGFDGYTF; CDR3nt: TGCGCCAGCAGTTCGGGACAGGGATTTGATGGCTACACCTTC
abundance: few; v_gene: TRBV7-3; d_gene: TRBD1; j_gene: TRBJ2-5; CDR3aa: CASSLRQGAFETQYF; CDR3nt: TGTGCCAGCAGCTTAAGACAGGGGGCGTTCGAGACCCAGTACTTC
abundance: .; v_gene: TRBV27; d_gene: .; j_gene: TRBJ1-5; CDR3aa: CASSVDSNQPQHF; CDR3nt: TGTGCCAGCAGCGTAGATAGCAATCAGCCCCAGCATTTT
abundance: .; v_gene: TRBV9; d_gene: TRBD2; j_gene: TRBJ2-1; CDR3aa: CASSVASGGGEQFF; CDR3nt: TGTGCCAGCAGCGTAGCGAGCGGGGGAGGGGAGCAGTTCTTC
abundance: .; v_gene: TRBV7-2; d_gene: .; j_gene: TRBJ2-6; CDR3aa: CASSLRSSGANVLTF; CDR3nt: TGTGCCAGCAGCTTAAGGAGCTCTGGGGCCAACGTCCTGACTTTC
abundance: .; v_gene: TRBV5-1; d_gene: TRBD2; j_gene: TRBJ2-7; CDR3aa: CASSSAGRTHEQYF; CDR3nt: TGCGCCAGCAGCTCAGCCGGGAGGACCCACGAGCAGTACTTC
abundance: .; v_gene: TRBV28; d_gene: TRBD1; j_gene: TRBJ2-2; CDR3aa: CASRGSGQGTTGELFF; CDR3nt: TGTGCCAGCAGAGGAAGTGGACAGGGGACCACCGGGGAGCTGTTTTTT
abundance: .; v_gene: TRBV19; d_gene: .; j_gene: TRBJ1-4; CDR3aa: CASSRGPEVTNEKLFF; CDR3nt: TGTGCCAGTAGTCGAGGGCCAGAGGTGACTAATGAAAAACTGTTTTTT
abundance: .; v_gene: TRBV7-8; d_gene: .; j_gene: TRBJ1-2; CDR3aa: CASSLYRSYGYTF; CDR3nt: TGTGCCAGCAGCTTATACAGGAGCTATGGCTACACCTTC
abundance: .; v_gene: TRBV5-6; d_gene: TRBD2; j_gene: TRBJ2-2; CDR3aa: CASSLLAGGPNTGELFF; CDR3nt: TGTGCCAGCAGCTTGTTAGCGGGGGGCCCGAACACCGGGGAGCTGTTTTTT
abundance: .; v_gene: TRBV5-1; d_gene: TRBD1; j_gene: TRBJ1-4; CDR3aa: CASSWGGTGGTNEKLFF; CDR3nt: TGCGCCAGCAGCTGGGGGGGGACAGGCGGAACTAATGAAAAACTGTTTTTT
abundance: .; v_gene: TRBV6-5; d_gene: .; j_gene: TRBJ1-5; CDR3aa: CASSYSYSNQPQHF; CDR3nt: TGTGCCAGCAGTTACAGCTATAGCAATCAGCCCCAGCATTTT
abundance: few; v_gene: TRBV12-5; d_gene: .; j_gene: TRBJ2-7; CDR3aa: CASGSTTIGSYEQYF; CDR3nt: TGTGCTAGTGGTTCCACCACAATTGGCTCCTACGAGCAGTACTTC
abundance: .; v_gene: TRBV27; d_gene: .; j_gene: TRBJ2-7; CDR3aa: CASSLRDLPGNEQYF; CDR3nt: TGTGCCAGCAGTTTGAGGGACTTACCAGGCAACGAGCAGTACTTC
abundance: .; v_gene: TRBV7-8; d_gene: .; j_gene: TRBJ2-7; CDR3aa: CASSLAGGGGGPYEQYF; CDR3nt: TGTGCCAGCAGCTTAGCGGGGGGGGGCGGGGGACCCTACGAGCAGTACTTC
abundance: few; v_gene: TRBV6-5; d_gene: TRBD2; j_gene: TRBJ2-7; CDR3aa: CASSYPRGGGYEQYF; CDR3nt: TGTGCCAGCAGTTACCCGCGGGGGGGCGGCTACGAGCAGTACTTC
abundance: .; v_gene: TRBV9; d_gene: TRBD2; j_gene: TRBJ2-1; CDR3aa: CASSGASGDSYNEQFF; CDR3nt: TGTGCCAGCAGCGGTGCTAGCGGGGACTCCTACAATGAGCAGTTCTTC
abundance: .; v_gene: TRBV11-2; d_gene: .; j_gene: TRBJ1-6; CDR3aa: CASSFGGLYNSPLHF; CDR3nt: TGTGCCAGCAGCTTCGGAGGTCTCTATAATTCACCCCTCCACTTT
abundance: .; v_gene: TRBV19; d_gene: .; j_gene: TRBJ1-2; CDR3aa: CASSITGRNYGYTF; CDR3nt: TGTGCCAGTAGTATAACTGGCAGGAACTATGGCTACACCTTC
abundance: .; v_gene: TRBV6-6; d_gene: .; j_gene: TRBJ1-2; CDR3aa: CASRETSGVYGYTF; CDR3nt: TGTGCCAGCAGGGAGACTTCGGGGGTATATGGCTACACCTTC
abundance: .; v_gene: TRBV6-1; d_gene: .; j_gene: TRBJ1-5; CDR3aa: CASSEGLSSNQPQHF; CDR3nt: TGTGCCAGCAGTGAGGGACTGAGTAGCAATCAGCCCCAGCATTTT
abundance: few; v_gene: TRBV19; d_gene: TRBD2; j_gene: TRBJ2-2; CDR3aa: CASSRGLAKGSNTGELFF; CDR3nt: TGTGCCAGTAGTAGGGGACTAGCTAAGGGGTCGAACACCGGGGAGCTGTTTTTT
abundance: few; v_gene: TRBV7-3; d_gene: .; j_gene: TRBJ2-5; CDR3aa: CASSPVPQETQYF; CDR3nt: TGTGCCAGCAGCCCAGTGCCCCAAGAGACCCAGTACTTC
abundance: .; v_gene: TRBV4-3; d_gene: TRBD2; j_gene: TRBJ2-7; CDR3aa: CASSQGEGLAYEQYF; CDR3nt: TGCGCCAGCAGCCAGGGTGAGGGACTAGCCTACGAGCAGTACTTC
abundance: .; v_gene: TRBV4-3; d_gene: .; j_gene: TRBJ2-5; CDR3aa: CASSQDAVTSRETQYF; CDR3nt: TGCGCCAGCAGCCAAGATGCGGTAACTAGCCGGGAGACCCAGTACTTC
abundance: .; v_gene: TRBV5-1; d_gene: .; j_gene: TRBJ2-3; CDR3aa: CASSLRLADDTQYF; CDR3nt: TGCGCCAGCAGCTTGAGACTGGCCGACGATACGCAGTATTTT
abundance: .; v_gene: TRBV9; d_gene: .; j_gene: TRBJ2-5; CDR3aa: CASTPTFWARETQYF; CDR3nt: TGTGCCAGCACTCCGACGTTTTGGGCACGAGAGACCCAGTACTTC
abundance: .; v_gene: TRBV21-1; d_gene: .; j_gene: TRBJ1-6; CDR3aa: CASSAPVGGRHNSPLHF; CDR3nt: TGTGCCAGCAGCGCCCCGGTCGGAGGCCGGCATAATTCACCCCTCCACTTT
abundance: .; v_gene: TRBV5-1; d_gene: TRBD1; j_gene: TRBJ1-1; CDR3aa: CASSFRGPGGTEAFF; CDR3nt: TGCGCCAGCAGCTTTAGGGGTCCAGGGGGAACTGAAGCTTTCTTT
abundance: .; v_gene: TRBV5-1; d_gene: TRBD1; j_gene: TRBJ1-6; CDR3aa: CASSSRTGALALHF; CDR3nt: TGCGCCAGCAGCTCGCGGACAGGGGCCTTGGCCCTCCACTTT
abundance: .; v_gene: TRBV5-4; d_gene: .; j_gene: TRBJ2-7; CDR3aa: CASSNRRDGGNEQYF; CDR3nt: TGTGCCAGCAGTAATAGGCGCGACGGGGGTAACGAGCAGTACTTC
abundance: few; v_gene: TRBV6-5; d_gene: .; j_gene: TRBJ1-2; CDR3aa: CASSYSGNRRFYGYTF; CDR3nt: TGTGCCAGCAGTTACTCCGGGAACAGAAGATTCTATGGCTACACCTTC
abundance: few; v_gene: TRBV9; d_gene: TRBD2; j_gene: TRBJ2-3; CDR3aa: CASSVEAGGSATDTQYF; CDR3nt: TGTGCCAGCAGCGTAGAGGCCGGGGGGTCCGCCACAGATACGCAGTATTTT
abundance: .; v_gene: TRBV11-3; d_gene: .; j_gene: TRBJ2-7; CDR3aa: CASSLTTNEQYF; CDR3nt: TGTGCCAGCAGCTTGACTACCAACGAGCAGTACTTC
abundance: .; v_gene: TRBV4-2; d_gene: TRBD1; j_gene: TRBJ2-5; CDR3aa: CASRPGQGTQETQYF; CDR3nt: TGTGCCAGCCGTCCGGGACAGGGGACTCAAGAGACCCAGTACTTC
abundance: .; v_gene: TRBV28; d_gene: .; j_gene: TRBJ1-4; CDR3aa: CASMGPKLFF; CDR3nt: TGTGCCAGCATGGGGCCCAAACTGTTTTTT
abundance: .; v_gene: TRBV4-2; d_gene: .; j_gene: TRBJ1-1; CDR3aa: CASSQEKGALNTEAFF; CDR3nt: TGTGCCAGCAGCCAAGAAAAAGGGGCCCTGAACACTGAAGCTTTCTTT
abundance: .; v_gene: TRBV4-3; d_gene: .; j_gene: TRBJ1-4; CDR3aa: CASSLGQGTREKLFF; CDR3nt: TGCGCCAGCAGCCTGGGGCAGGGCACGAGGGAAAAACTGTTTTTT
abundance: few; v_gene: TRBV9; d_gene: .; j_gene: TRBJ2-3; CDR3aa: CASSVASPDTQYF; CDR3nt: TGTGCCAGCAGCGTAGCTAGCCCAGATACGCAGTATTTT
abundance: .; v_gene: TRBV2; d_gene: TRBD2; j_gene: TRBJ2-7; CDR3aa: CASSTVAGAPSFTYEQYF; CDR3nt: TGTGCCAGCAGTACAGTAGCGGGGGCCCCTTCCTTTACCTACGAGCAGTACTTC
abundance: .; v_gene: TRBV6-1; d_gene: .; j_gene: TRBJ1-1; CDR3aa: CASRKDSLTEAFF; CDR3nt: TGTGCCAGCAGGAAAGACAGCCTCACTGAAGCTTTCTTT
abundance: .; v_gene: TRBV2; d_gene: TRBD1; j_gene: TRBJ2-5; CDR3aa: CASMTDRGQETQYF; CDR3nt: TGTGCCAGCATGACTGACAGGGGCCAAGAGACCCAGTACTTC
abundance: .; v_gene: TRBV5-4; d_gene: TRBD2; j_gene: TRBJ2-2; CDR3aa: CASSALGGGHGTGELFF; CDR3nt: TGTGCCAGCAGCGCCCTCGGGGGGGGGCACGGCACCGGGGAGCTGTTTTTT
abundance: .; v_gene: TRBV5-4; d_gene: TRBD1; j_gene: TRBJ2-3; CDR3aa: CASSRDRGQTDTQYF; CDR3nt: TGTGCCAGCAGCCGGGACAGGGGGCAAACAGATACGCAGTATTTT
abundance: .; v_gene: TRBV5-4; d_gene: TRBD1; j_gene: TRBJ1-1; CDR3aa: CASSGPRDRGRTEAFF; CDR3nt: TGTGCCAGCAGCGGACCCCGGGACAGGGGAAGAACTGAAGCTTTCTTT
abundance: .; v_gene: TRBV27; d_gene: .; j_gene: TRBJ2-5; CDR3aa: CASSSPGAGQYF; CDR3nt: TGTGCCAGCAGTTCCCCGGGTGCTGGGCAGTACTTC
abundance: .; v_gene: TRBV7-2; d_gene: .; j_gene: TRBJ2-7; CDR3aa: CASSLALGQGYEQYF; CDR3nt: TGTGCCAGCAGCTTAGCTTTGGGTCAGGGCTACGAGCAGTACTTC
abundance: few; v_gene: TRBV11-2; d_gene: TRBD2; j_gene: TRBJ2-5; CDR3aa: CASSSWTSAQETQYF; CDR3nt: TGTGCCAGCAGCTCGTGGACTAGCGCTCAAGAGACCCAGTACTTC
abundance: .; v_gene: TRBV9; d_gene: .; j_gene: TRBJ2-3; CDR3aa: CASSGDTQYF; CDR3nt: TGTGCCAGCTCAGGAGATACGCAGTATTTT
abundance: .; v_gene: TRBV5-5; d_gene: .; j_gene: TRBJ2-2; CDR3aa: CASSPPDGGHTGELFF; CDR3nt: TGTGCCAGCAGCCCGCCCGACGGGGGGCACACCGGGGAGCTGTTTTTT
abundance: once; v_gene: TRBV11-3; d_gene: .; j_gene: TRBJ1-1; CDR3aa: CASKLRDMNTEAFF; CDR3nt: TGTGCCAGCAAGCTAAGGGACATGAACACTGAAGCTTTCTTT
abundance: .; v_gene: TRBV28; d_gene: .; j_gene: TRBJ1-5; CDR3aa: CASSTRDTDQPQHF; CDR3nt: TGTGCCAGCAGCACCCGGGACACCGATCAGCCCCAGCATTTT
abundance: few; v_gene: TRBV14; d_gene: .; j_gene: TRBJ2-5; CDR3aa: CASSHARQLQETQYF; CDR3nt: TGTGCCAGCAGCCACGCTCGACAGCTACAAGAGACCCAGTACTTC
abundance: once; v_gene: TRBV5-1; d_gene: TRBD2; j_gene: TRBJ2-5; CDR3aa: CASSLELAGGQETQYF; CDR3nt: TGCGCCAGCAGCTTAGAACTAGCGGGGGGGCAAGAGACCCAGTACTTC
abundance: .; v_gene: TRBV4-2; d_gene: TRBD1; j_gene: TRBJ2-3; CDR3aa: CASSQGTGTTDTQYF; CDR3nt: TGTGCCAGCAGCCAAGGGACAGGGACCACAGATACGCAGTATTTT